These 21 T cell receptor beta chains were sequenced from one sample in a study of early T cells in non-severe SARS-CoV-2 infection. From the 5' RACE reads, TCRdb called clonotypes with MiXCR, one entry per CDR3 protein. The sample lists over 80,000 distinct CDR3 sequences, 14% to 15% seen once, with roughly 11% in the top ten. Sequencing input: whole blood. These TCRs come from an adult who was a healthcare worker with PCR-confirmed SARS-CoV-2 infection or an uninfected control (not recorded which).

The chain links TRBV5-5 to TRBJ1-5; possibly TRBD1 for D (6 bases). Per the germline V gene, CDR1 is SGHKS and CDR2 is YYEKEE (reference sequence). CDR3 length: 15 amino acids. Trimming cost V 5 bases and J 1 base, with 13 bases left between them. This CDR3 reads CASSPQGQSNQPQHF. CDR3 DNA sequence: TGTGCCAGCAGTCCTCAAGGACAGAGCAATCAGCCCCAGCATTTT.

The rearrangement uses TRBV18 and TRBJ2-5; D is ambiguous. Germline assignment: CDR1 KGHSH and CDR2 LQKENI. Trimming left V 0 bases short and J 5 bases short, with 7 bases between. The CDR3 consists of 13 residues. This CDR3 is CASSPPSPETQYF. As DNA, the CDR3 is TGTGCCAGCTCACCACCGTCCCCTGAGACCCAGTACTTC.

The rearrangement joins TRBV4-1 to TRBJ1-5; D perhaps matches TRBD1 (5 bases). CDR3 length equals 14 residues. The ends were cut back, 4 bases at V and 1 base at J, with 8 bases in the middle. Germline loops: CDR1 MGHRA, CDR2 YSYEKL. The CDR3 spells CASSPGDSNQPQHF. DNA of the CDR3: TGCGCCAGCAGCCCTGGGGACAGCAATCAGCCCCAGCATTTT.

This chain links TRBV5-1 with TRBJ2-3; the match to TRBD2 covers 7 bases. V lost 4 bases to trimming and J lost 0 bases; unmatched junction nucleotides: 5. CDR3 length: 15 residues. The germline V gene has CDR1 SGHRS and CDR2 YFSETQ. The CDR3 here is CASSPGLSSTDTQYF. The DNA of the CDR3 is TGCGCCAGCAGCCCGGGACTATCCAGCACAGATACGCAGTATTTT.

Written as DNA, the CDR3 is TGCGCCAGCAGCCAAGTTGGGCTAGCGGGCAGGGAGCTGTTTTTT. It yields the protein CASSQVGLAGRELFF. V and J are TRBV4-3 and TRBJ2-2; 8 positions agree with TRBD2. The V and J ends lost 1 base and 9 bases, in that order; junction bases with no gene match: 7. Germline CDR1 and CDR2: LGHNA and YSLEER. The CDR3 length is 15 residues.

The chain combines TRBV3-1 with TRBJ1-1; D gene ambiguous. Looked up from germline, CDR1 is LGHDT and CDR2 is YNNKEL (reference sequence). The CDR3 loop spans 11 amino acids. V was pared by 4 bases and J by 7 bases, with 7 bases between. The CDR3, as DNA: TGTGCCAGCAGCCTGTCCGGTGAAGCTTTCTTT. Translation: CASSLSGEAFF.

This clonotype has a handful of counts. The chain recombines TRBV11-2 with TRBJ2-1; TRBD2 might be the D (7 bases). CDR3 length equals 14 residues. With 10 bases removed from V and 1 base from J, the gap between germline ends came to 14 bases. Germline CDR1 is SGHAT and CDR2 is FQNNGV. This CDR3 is CATLAGASYNEQFF. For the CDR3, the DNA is TGTGCCACCCTTGCGGGGGCTTCCTACAATGAGCAGTTCTTC.

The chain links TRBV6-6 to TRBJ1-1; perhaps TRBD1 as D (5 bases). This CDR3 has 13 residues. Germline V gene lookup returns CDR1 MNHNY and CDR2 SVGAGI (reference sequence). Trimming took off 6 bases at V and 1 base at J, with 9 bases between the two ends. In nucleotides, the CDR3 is TGTGCCAGCAGAGGGACGGAGAACACTGAAGCTTTCTTT. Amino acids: CASRGTENTEAFF.

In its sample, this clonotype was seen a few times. CDR3 sequence: CASSPGGLHGYTF. The DNA for the CDR3 is TGTGCCAGCAGTCCTGGGGGGCTCCACGGCTACACCTTC. The chain combines TRBV11-1 with TRBJ1-2, with D possibly TRBD1 on 6 matching bases. The V gene lost 6 bases and the J gene lost 8 bases, with 16 bases spanning the gap. CDR3 length: 13 amino acids. From germline, CDR1 is SGHAT and CDR2 FQDESV (reference sequence).

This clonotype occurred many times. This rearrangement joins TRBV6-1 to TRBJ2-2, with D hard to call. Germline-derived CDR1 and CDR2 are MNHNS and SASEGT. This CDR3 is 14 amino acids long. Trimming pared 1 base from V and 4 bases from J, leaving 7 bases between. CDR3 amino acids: CASSEVRVTGELFF. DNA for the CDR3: TGTGCCAGCAGTGAAGTTCGGGTCACCGGGGAGCTGTTTTTT.

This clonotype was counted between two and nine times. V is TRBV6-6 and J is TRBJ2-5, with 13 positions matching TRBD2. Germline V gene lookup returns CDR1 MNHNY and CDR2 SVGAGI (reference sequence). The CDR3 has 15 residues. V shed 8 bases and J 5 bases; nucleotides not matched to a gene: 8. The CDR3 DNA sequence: TGTGCCAGCGCCCAACTAGCGGGGGGGCTTGAGACCCAGTACTTC. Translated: CASAQLAGGLETQYF.

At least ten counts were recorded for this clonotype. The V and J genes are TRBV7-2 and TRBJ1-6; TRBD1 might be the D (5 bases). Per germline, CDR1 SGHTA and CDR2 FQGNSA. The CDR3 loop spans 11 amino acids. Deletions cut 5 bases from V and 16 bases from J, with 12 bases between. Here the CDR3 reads CASSQGGELHF. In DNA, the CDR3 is TGTGCCAGCAGCCAGGGAGGGGAACTCCACTTT.

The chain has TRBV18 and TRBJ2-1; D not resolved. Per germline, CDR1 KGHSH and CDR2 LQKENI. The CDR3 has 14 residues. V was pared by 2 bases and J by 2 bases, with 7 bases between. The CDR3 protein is CASSPSGAYNEQFF. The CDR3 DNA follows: TGTGCCAGCTCACCATCTGGAGCCTACAATGAGCAGTTCTTC.

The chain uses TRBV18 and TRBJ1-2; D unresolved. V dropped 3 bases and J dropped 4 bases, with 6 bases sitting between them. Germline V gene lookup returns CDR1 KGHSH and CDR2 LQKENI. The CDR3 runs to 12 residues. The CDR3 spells CASSPSSYGYTF. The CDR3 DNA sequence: TGTGCCAGCTCACCCTCCTCCTATGGCTACACCTTC.

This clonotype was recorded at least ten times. CDR3 protein: CAWNSQGLLYEQYF. DNA of the CDR3: TGTGCCTGGAACTCTCAGGGGCTGCTTTACGAGCAGTACTTC. The gene calls are TRBV30 and TRBJ2-7; the D gene is possibly TRBD1 (6 bases). Trimming pared 4 bases from V and 4 bases from J, leaving 17 bases between. The CDR3 runs 14 residues. Per the germline V gene, CDR1 is GTSNPN and CDR2 is SVGIG (reference sequence).

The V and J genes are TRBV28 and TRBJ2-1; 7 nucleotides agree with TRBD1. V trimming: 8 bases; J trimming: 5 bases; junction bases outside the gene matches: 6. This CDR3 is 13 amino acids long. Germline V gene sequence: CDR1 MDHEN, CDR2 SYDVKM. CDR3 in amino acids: CASWGQSDNEQFF. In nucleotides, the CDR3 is TGTGCCAGCTGGGGACAGTCTGACAATGAGCAGTTCTTC.

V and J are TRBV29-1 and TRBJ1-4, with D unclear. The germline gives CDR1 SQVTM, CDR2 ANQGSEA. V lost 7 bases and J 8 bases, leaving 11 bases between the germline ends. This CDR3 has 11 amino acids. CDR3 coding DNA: TGCAGCGGGACCCGCGGCGAAAAACTGTTTTTT. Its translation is CSGTRGEKLFF.

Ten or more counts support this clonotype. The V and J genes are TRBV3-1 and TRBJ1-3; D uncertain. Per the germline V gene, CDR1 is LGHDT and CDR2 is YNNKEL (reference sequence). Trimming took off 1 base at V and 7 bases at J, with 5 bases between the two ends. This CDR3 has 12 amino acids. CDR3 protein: CASSQGSNTIYF. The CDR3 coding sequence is TGTGCCAGCAGCCAAGGGAGTAACACCATATATTTT. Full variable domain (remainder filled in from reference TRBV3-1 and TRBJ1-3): DTAVSQTPKYLVTQMGNDKSIKCEQNLGHDTMYWYKQDSKKFLKIMFSYNNKELIINETVPNRFSPKSPDKAHLNLHINSLELGDSAVYFCASSQGSNTIYFGEGSWLTVV.

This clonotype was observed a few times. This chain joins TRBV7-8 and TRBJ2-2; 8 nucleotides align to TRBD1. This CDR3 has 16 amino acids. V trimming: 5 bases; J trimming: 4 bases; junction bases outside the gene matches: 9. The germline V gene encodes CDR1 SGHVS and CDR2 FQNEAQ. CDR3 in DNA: TGTGCCAGCAGCCCTACCGGGACAGGATTCACCGGGGAGCTGTTTTTT. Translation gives CASSPTGTGFTGELFF.

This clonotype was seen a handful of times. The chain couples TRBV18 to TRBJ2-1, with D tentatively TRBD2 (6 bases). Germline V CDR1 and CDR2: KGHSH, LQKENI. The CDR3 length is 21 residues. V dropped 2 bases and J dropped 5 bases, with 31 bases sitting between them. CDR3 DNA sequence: TGTGCCAGCTCACCATTAGGAGGGTTTGAGTACTCCCAACTTTCAGACAATGAGCAGTTCTTC. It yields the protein CASSPLGGFEYSQLSDNEQFF.

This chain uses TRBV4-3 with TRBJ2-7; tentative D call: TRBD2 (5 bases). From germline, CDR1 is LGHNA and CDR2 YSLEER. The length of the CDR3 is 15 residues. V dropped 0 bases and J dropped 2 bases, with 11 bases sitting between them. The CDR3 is CASSQDPLATYEQYF. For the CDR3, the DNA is TGCGCCAGCAGCCAAGATCCGCTAGCTACCTACGAGCAGTACTTC.